These T cell receptor beta chains were read from a single sample in a study of cytomegalovirus exposure and HLA in healthy donors. Assay: immunoSEQ multiplex PCR; the TCRdb copy retains only in-frame clones and omits some. The table has approximately 150,000 clones, roughly 80% seen once. Sequencing input: PBMCs. These receptors were collected from a woman aged 18-30 years in good health and CMV-seropositive. Each CDR3 is given with its conserved first and last residue. The order of the fields is D gene, CDR3 length, clone size, V gene, J gene, CDR3 protein, CDR3 DNA. The D gene is left open where the match is weak. Expanded clones get a size class; other rows say once, few or many, or leave the size out.

-,17,once,TRBV4-1,TRBJ1-2,CASSQLVNRLSNYGYTF,TGCGCCAGCAGCCAATTGGTTAACAGGCTTTCTAACTATGGCTACACCTTC
TRBD1,15,-,TRBV15,TRBJ2-1,CATSRQTGGYNEQFF,TGTGCCACCAGCAGACAGACAGGGGGATACAATGAGCAGTTCTTC
TRBD1,19,-,TRBV4-1,TRBJ2-7,CASSQNQLTGQGITYEQYF,TGCGCCAGCAGCCAAAATCAGCTTACGGGACAGGGGATAACCTACGAGCAGTACTTC
-,17,-,TRBV27,TRBJ2-1,CASSPDGGPVSYNEQFF,TGTGCCAGCAGTCCGGACGGGGGGCCAGTCTCCTACAATGAGCAGTTCTTC
-,14,-,TRBV18,TRBJ2-3,CASSPKGLTDTQYF,TGTGCCAGCTCACCAAAGGGGCTCACAGATACGCAGTATTTT
-,13,-,TRBV6-5,TRBJ2-7,CASSWGGGGEQYF,TGTGCCAGCAGTTGGGGCGGGGGCGGCGAGCAGTACTTC
TRBD1,15,few,TRBV7-3,TRBJ2-5,CASSLRGRGLETQYF,TGTGCCAGCAGCTTAAGAGGCAGGGGGCTAGAGACCCAGTACTTC
-,19,-,TRBV6-1,TRBJ1-5,CASSVWAWAGQAGNQPQHF,TGTGCCAGCAGTGTATGGGCCTGGGCAGGGCAAGCTGGGAATCAGCCCCAGCATTTT
TRBD1,14,-,TRBV29-1,TRBJ2-7,CSVRRQGKKDEQYF,TGCAGCGTGCGCCGACAGGGGAAGAAGGACGAGCAGTACTTC
-,12,-,TRBV7-9,TRBJ1-1,CASSLQNTEAFF,TGTGCCAGCAGCTTACAAAACACTGAAGCTTTCTTT
TRBD2,14,-,TRBV28,TRBJ2-3,CASSLGGEGDTQYF,TGTGCCAGCAGTTTAGGGGGGGAAGGAGATACGCAGTATTTT
TRBD1,13,-,TRBV6-5,TRBJ1-2,CASSSTGESGYTF,TGTGCCAGCAGTTCGACAGGGGAAAGTGGCTACACCTTC
TRBD2,16,-,TRBV14,TRBJ2-3,CASSRQPGLEGFGQYF,TGTGCCAGCAGCCGCCAACCGGGACTAGAGGGTTTCGGGCAGTATTTT
TRBD1,15,-,TRBV10-3,TRBJ2-2,CATVRDRAVGGELFF,TGTGCCACCGTCCGGGACAGGGCCGTCGGCGGGGAGCTGTTTTTT
-,15,-,TRBV28,TRBJ1-2,CASSLAATGNYGYTF,TGTGCCAGCAGTTTGGCCGCCACAGGAAACTATGGCTACACCTTC
TRBD2,15,-,TRBV27,TRBJ2-3,CASRATRGGPDTQYF,TGTGCCAGCAGGGCAACGCGGGGGGGTCCAGATACGCAGTATTTT
TRBD1,15,-,TRBV10-3,TRBJ1-6,CAIREDRGGNSPLHF,TGTGCCATCCGAGAAGACAGGGGTGGAAATTCACCCCTCCACTTT
-,14,-,TRBV4-2,TRBJ1-1,CASSQDWGDTEAFF,TGTGCCAGCAGCCAAGATTGGGGGGACACTGAAGCTTTCTTT
TRBD2,15,-,TRBV7-2,TRBJ2-7,CASSRDGTSLREQYF,TGTGCCAGCAGCCGCGACGGGACTAGTCTTCGCGAGCAGTACTTC
TRBD1,16,-,TRBV7-2,TRBJ2-1,CASRPQGWSTYNEQFF,TGTGCCAGCAGGCCACAGGGGTGGAGCACCTACAATGAGCAGTTCTTC
-,16,-,TRBV14,TRBJ2-1,CASSQDLGGSGNEQFF,TGTGCCAGCAGCCAGGATCTCGGGGGTAGTGGGAATGAGCAGTTCTTC
TRBD1,15,-,TRBV11-3,TRBJ2-7,CASSLGDRIPYEQYF,TGTGCCAGCAGCTTAGGGGACAGGATTCCCTACGAGCAGTACTTC
TRBD1,14,-,TRBV5-8,TRBJ1-2,CASSFPGQNHGYTF,TGTGCCAGCAGCTTCCCGGGACAGAATCATGGCTACACCTTC
-,13,-,TRBV19,TRBJ1-5,CASTGDSNQPQHF,TGTGCCAGTACGGGGGATAGCAATCAGCCCCAGCATTTT
TRBD2,19,-,TRBV11-2,TRBJ2-5,CASSPFKSGGVDVQETQYF,TGTGCCAGCAGCCCATTCAAAAGCGGGGGGGTGGACGTCCAAGAGACCCAGTACTTC
TRBD2,17,-,TRBV7-2,TRBJ2-7,CASSFGLAEPIPYEQYF,TGTGCCAGCAGCTTTGGACTAGCGGAACCTATCCCCTACGAGCAGTACTTC
-,13,-,TRBV7-6,TRBJ2-7,CASSLVAGYEQYF,TGTGCCAGCAGCTTAGTTGCCGGTTACGAGCAGTACTTC
-,17,few,TRBV19,TRBJ2-5,CASSIVGGGPLQETQYF,TGTGCCAGTAGTATAGTTGGGGGGGGCCCCCTCCAAGAGACCCAGTACTTC
TRBD1,20,-,TRBV2,TRBJ1-6,CASSTRTGVGFYPHNSPLHF,TGTGCCAGCAGTACTAGAACAGGGGTGGGATTCTATCCCCATAATTCACCCCTCCACTTT
-,15,few,TRBV9,TRBJ1-1,CASSVVGAGNTEAFF,TGTGCCAGCAGCGTAGTTGGGGCGGGAAACACTGAAGCTTTCTTT
TRBD2,18,few,TRBV5-4,TRBJ2-3,CASSQGLAGGPGTDTQYF,TGTGCCAGCAGCCAAGGACTAGCGGGGGGGCCGGGCACAGATACGCAGTATTTT
-,12,-,TRBV30,TRBJ2-5,CAWTRPRLEQYF,TGTGCCTGGACCCGGCCCCGACTAGAGCAGTACTTC
-,16,-,TRBV4-1,TRBJ1-5,CASSQAWGGGTQPQHF,TGCGCCAGCAGCCAAGCTTGGGGTGGGGGGACTCAGCCCCAGCATTTT
-,14,-,TRBV5-6,TRBJ2-6,CASSPVVGANVLTF,TGTGCCAGCAGCCCCGTAGTAGGGGCCAACGTCCTGACTTTC
-,11,-,TRBV6-1,TRBJ2-7,CASLTGREQYF,TGTGCCAGTCTGACAGGACGCGAGCAGTACTTC
-,16,-,TRBV19,TRBJ1-2,CASSTSPTGVNYGYTF,TGTGCCAGTAGTACATCCCCGACAGGCGTAAACTATGGCTACACCTTC
-,16,-,TRBV27,TRBJ1-1,CASSLSRTSRVTEAFF,TGTGCCAGCAGTTTATCGAGAACTTCACGGGTGACTGAAGCTTTCTTT
-,14,-,TRBV7-2,TRBJ1-3,CASRPTGSGNTIYF,TGTGCCAGCAGGCCGACAGGCTCTGGAAACACCATATATTTT
-,13,-,TRBV5-8,TRBJ1-1,CASSLVLDSEAFF,TGTGCCAGCAGCTTGGTGCTGGACAGCGAAGCTTTCTTT
-,13,-,TRBV6-5,TRBJ2-4,CASSPLAKNIQYF,TGTGCCAGCAGTCCTTTAGCCAAAAACATTCAGTACTTC
TRBD1,16,-,TRBV2,TRBJ1-4,CASSRDRNPTNEKLFF,TGTGCCAGCAGCCGGGACAGGAACCCAACTAATGAAAAACTGTTTTTT
-,13,few,TRBV5-4,TRBJ2-5,CASRTGRQETQYF,TGTGCCAGCAGGACGGGGAGACAAGAGACCCAGTACTTC
TRBD1,14,-,TRBV19,TRBJ2-7,CASSIATGPYEQYF,TGTGCCAGTAGTATCGCGACAGGGCCCTACGAGCAGTACTTC
-,16,-,TRBV19,TRBJ2-1,CASSIVTFSGRNEQFF,TGTGCCAGTAGTATAGTCACCTTCTCGGGTCGCAATGAGCAGTTCTTC
TRBD1,13,few,TRBV6-5,TRBJ1-2,CASSDRGRDGYTF,TGTGCCAGCAGTGACAGGGGGCGAGATGGCTACACCTTC
TRBD2,18,-,TRBV7-6,TRBJ2-4,CASSRGSPRGVAKNIQYF,TGTGCCAGCAGCCGAGGGTCCCCCCGGGGGGTAGCCAAAAACATTCAGTACTTC
TRBD1,13,-,TRBV30,TRBJ1-2,CAWSPGQGLGYTF,TGTGCCTGGAGCCCGGGACAGGGGCTTGGCTACACCTTC
-,15,-,TRBV19,TRBJ1-2,CASTVTQGILGGYTF,TGTGCCAGTACCGTTACTCAGGGAATTCTAGGTGGCTACACCTTC
TRBD2,16,-,TRBV6-4,TRBJ2-3,CASSNTPSGDTDTQYF,TGTGCCAGCAGTAATACTCCAAGCGGGGACACAGATACGCAGTATTTT
-,19,-,TRBV28,TRBJ2-1,CASSPQTGLGGGSYNEQFF,TGTGCCAGCAGTCCCCAGACAGGGCTCGGGGGAGGCTCCTACAATGAGCAGTTCTTC
-,13,-,TRBV2,TRBJ1-5,CASKTGPNQPQHF,TGTGCCAGCAAAACAGGGCCAAATCAGCCCCAGCATTTT